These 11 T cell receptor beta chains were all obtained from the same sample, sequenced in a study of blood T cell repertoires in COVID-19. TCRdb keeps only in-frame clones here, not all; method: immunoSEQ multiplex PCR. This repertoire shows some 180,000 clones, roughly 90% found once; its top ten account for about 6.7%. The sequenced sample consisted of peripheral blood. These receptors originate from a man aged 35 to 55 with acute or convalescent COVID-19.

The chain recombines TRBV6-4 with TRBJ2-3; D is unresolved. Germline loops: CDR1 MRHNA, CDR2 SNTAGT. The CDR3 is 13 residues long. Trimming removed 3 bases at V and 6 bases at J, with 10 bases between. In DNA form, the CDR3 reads TGTGCCAGCAGTGATGGTTTCGGTGATACGCAGTATTTT. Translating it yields CASSDGFGDTQYF.

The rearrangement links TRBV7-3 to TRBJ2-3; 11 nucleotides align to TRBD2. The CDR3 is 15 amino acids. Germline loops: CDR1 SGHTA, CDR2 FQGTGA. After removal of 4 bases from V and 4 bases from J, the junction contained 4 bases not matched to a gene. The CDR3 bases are TGTGCCAGCAGCTCTTTAGCGGGGGGGCCAGATACGCAGTATTTT. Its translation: CASSSLAGGPDTQYF.

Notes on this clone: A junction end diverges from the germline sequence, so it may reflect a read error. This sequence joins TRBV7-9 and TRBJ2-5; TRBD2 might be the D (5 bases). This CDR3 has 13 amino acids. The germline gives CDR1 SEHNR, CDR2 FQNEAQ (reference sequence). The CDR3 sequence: CASTLLVQETQYF. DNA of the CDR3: TGTGCCAGCACCTTACTAGTGCAGGAGACCCAGTACTTC. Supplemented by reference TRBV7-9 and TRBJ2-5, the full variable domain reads DTGVSQNPRHKITKRGQNVTFRCDPISEHNRLYWYRQTLGQGPEFLTYFQNEAQLEKSRLLSDRFSAERPKGSFSTLEIQRTEQGDSAMYLCASTLLVQETQYFGPGTRLLVL.

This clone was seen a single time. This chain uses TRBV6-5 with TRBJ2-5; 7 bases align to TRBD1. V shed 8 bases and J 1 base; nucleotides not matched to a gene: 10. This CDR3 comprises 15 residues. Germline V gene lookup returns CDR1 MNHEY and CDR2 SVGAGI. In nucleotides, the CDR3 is TGTGCCAGCTCTGAACCGGGACAGCCCCAAGAGACCCAGTACTTC. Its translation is CASSEPGQPQETQYF.

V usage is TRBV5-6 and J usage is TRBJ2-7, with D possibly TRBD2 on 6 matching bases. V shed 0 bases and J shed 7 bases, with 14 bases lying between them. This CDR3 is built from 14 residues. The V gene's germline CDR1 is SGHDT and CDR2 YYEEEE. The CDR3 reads CASSLVGTGEEQYF. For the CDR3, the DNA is TGTGCCAGCAGCTTGGTTGGGACGGGGGAGGAGCAGTACTTC.

CDR3 loop: CASSLGTQGWDEQFF. The CDR3 DNA reads as TGCGCCAGCAGCTTGGGCACGCAGGGATGGGATGAGCAGTTCTTC. The genes are TRBV5-1 and TRBJ2-1; possibly TRBD1 for D (5 bases). Per the germline V gene, CDR1 is SGHRS and CDR2 is YFSETQ. V lost 0 bases and J lost 8, with 15 bases in between. This CDR3 spans 15 amino acids. Full variable domain (rest looked up from reference TRBV5-1 and TRBJ2-1): KAGVTQTPRYLIKTRGQQVTLSCSPISGHRSVSWYQQTPGQGLQFLFEYFSETQRNKGNFPGRFSGRQFSNSRSEMNVSTLELGDSALYLCASSLGTQGWDEQFFGPGTRLTVL.

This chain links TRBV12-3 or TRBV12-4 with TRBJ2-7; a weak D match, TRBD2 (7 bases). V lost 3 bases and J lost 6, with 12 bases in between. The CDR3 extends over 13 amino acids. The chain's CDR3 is CASSFRGGGEQYF. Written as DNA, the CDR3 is TGTGCCAGCAGTTTTAGGGGGGGCGGCGAGCAGTACTTC.

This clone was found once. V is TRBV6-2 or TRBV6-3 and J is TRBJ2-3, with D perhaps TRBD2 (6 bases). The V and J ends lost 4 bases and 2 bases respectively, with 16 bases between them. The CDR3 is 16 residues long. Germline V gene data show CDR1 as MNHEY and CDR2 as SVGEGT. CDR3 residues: CASSFHPGASTDTQYF. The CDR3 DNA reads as TGTGCCAGCAGTTTCCACCCGGGAGCCTCCACAGATACGCAGTATTTT.

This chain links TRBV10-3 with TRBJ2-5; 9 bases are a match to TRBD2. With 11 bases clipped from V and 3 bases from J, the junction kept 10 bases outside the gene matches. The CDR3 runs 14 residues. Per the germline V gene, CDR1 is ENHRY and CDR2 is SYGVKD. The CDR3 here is CAAQRGEVEETQYF. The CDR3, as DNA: TGTGCCGCCCAGCGGGGGGAGGTGGAAGAGACCCAGTACTTC.

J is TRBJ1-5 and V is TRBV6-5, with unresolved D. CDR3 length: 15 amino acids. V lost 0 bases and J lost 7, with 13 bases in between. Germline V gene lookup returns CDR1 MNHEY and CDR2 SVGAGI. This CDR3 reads CASSYSQASRQPQHF. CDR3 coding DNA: TGTGCCAGCAGTTACTCCCAGGCCAGCAGGCAGCCCCAGCATTTT.

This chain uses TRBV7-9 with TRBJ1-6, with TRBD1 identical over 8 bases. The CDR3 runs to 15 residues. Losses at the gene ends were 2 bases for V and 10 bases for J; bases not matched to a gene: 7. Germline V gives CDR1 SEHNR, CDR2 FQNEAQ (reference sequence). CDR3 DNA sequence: TGTGCCAGCAGCTTACAGGGGGCCCCACGATCACCCCTCCACTTT. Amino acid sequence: CASSLQGAPRSPLHF.